A single sample is the source of the 9 T cell receptor beta chains below, sequenced in a study of blood T cells in healthy people across ages. A second PCR of about 7 to 12 cycles used a sample-barcoded 5' primer and a J-beta primer mix. TCRdb analysed the 5' RACE reads with MiXCR anew, one entry per CDR3 protein. The repertoire holds about 1,600,000 distinct CDR3 sequences, with 42% as singletons. Sequenced sample: blood. Receptors were obtained from a woman between 18 and 29 years old in good health.

This chain uses TRBV5-1 with TRBJ2-1, with 9 bases fitting TRBD2. The CDR3 has 15 residues. V lost 5 bases to trimming and J lost 6 bases; unmatched junction nucleotides: 9. Germline-derived CDR1 and CDR2 are SGHRS and YFSETQ. The DNA of the CDR3 is TGCGCCAGCAGTCTGAGCGGGGGGCTGGGCAATGAGCAGTTCTTC. Its protein is CASSLSGGLGNEQFF.

This chain links TRBV10-3 with TRBJ2-3, with 7 bases lining up with TRBD2. With 10 bases clipped from V and 3 bases from J, the junction kept 16 bases outside the gene matches. Per the germline V gene, CDR1 is ENHRY and CDR2 is SYGVKD. CDR3 length: 16 residues. The CDR3 loop is CATRWASGVGTDTQYF. In nucleotides, the CDR3 is TGTGCCACCAGATGGGCCAGCGGGGTAGGGACAGATACGCAGTATTTT.

The rearrangement uses TRBV3-1 and TRBJ1-2, with 7 bases that match TRBD1. Per the germline V gene, CDR1 is LGHDT and CDR2 is YNNKEL (reference sequence). V trimming: 4 bases; J trimming: 8 bases; junction bases outside the gene matches: 13. The CDR3 loop spans 15 amino acids. CDR3: CASSPYGTVDRGYTF. CDR3 DNA: TGTGCCAGCAGCCCTTATGGGACAGTCGATAGGGGCTACACCTTC.

This clonotype showed up just once. The rearrangement links TRBV5-1 to TRBJ2-1, with 10 nucleotides matching TRBD2. This CDR3 contains 15 residues. The J segment lost 8 bases and the V segment lost 3 bases, leaving 8 bases of the junction unmatched. Germline CDR1 is SGHRS and CDR2 is YFSETQ. CDR3: CASSYEAGGPDEQFF. The CDR3 nucleotides read TGCGCCAGCAGCTACGAAGCGGGGGGGCCGGATGAGCAGTTCTTC. The whole variable domain, filled in from reference TRBV5-1 and TRBJ2-1, reads KAGVTQTPRYLIKTRGQQVTLSCSPISGHRSVSWYQQTPGQGLQFLFEYFSETQRNKGNFPGRFSGRQFSNSRSEMNVSTLELGDSALYLCASSYEAGGPDEQFFGPGTRLTVL.

The chain joins TRBV3-1 to TRBJ2-7, with 9 bases identical to TRBD1. The CDR3 contains 16 residues. After removal of 0 bases from V and 4 bases from J, the junction contained 7 bases not matched to a gene. Germline assignment: CDR1 LGHDT and CDR2 YNNKEL (reference sequence). CDR3 nucleotides: TGTGCCAGCAGCCAAGACCGGACAGGGGCGGGGTACGAGCAGTACTTC. Translation: CASSQDRTGAGYEQYF.

The chain couples TRBV5-4 to TRBJ1-2, with D possibly matching TRBD1 (6 bases). V gave up 2 bases and J gave up 8 bases, with 19 bases separating them. CDR3 length equals 15 residues. From germline, CDR1 is SGHNT and CDR2 YYREEE (reference sequence). The CDR3 protein is CASSFEQGPFLGYTF. Written as DNA, the CDR3 is TGTGCCAGCAGCTTCGAACAGGGCCCCTTTTTAGGCTACACCTTC.

J is TRBJ1-2 and V is TRBV7-9; D is possibly TRBD1 (5 bases). Germline V gene lookup returns CDR1 SEHNR and CDR2 FQNEAQ (reference sequence). V lost 1 base, J lost 3 bases, and 15 bases lay in between. CDR3 size: 16 residues. CDR3 DNA sequence: TGTGCCAGCAGCTTAGGGGGGTACAGTTGGCACTATGGCTACACCTTC. This sequence encodes CASSLGGYSWHYGYTF.

This clonotype was observed a handful of times. This chain uses TRBV12-3 or TRBV12-4 with TRBJ2-1; 10 bases align to TRBD2. This CDR3 spans 19 amino acids. The J segment lost 0 bases and the V segment lost 9 bases, leaving 17 bases of the junction unmatched. CDR3 region: CASHRLQLTSGVSYNEQFF. The CDR3 bases are TGTGCCAGTCACCGCCTTCAACTCACTAGCGGGGTCTCCTACAATGAGCAGTTCTTC.

The rearrangement links TRBV24-1 to TRBJ2-1, with 8 bases aligning to TRBD1. This CDR3 is 17 amino acids long. V was clipped by 3 bases and J by 2 bases; unmatched bases: 8. Germline CDR1 reads KGHDR; CDR2 reads SFDVKD. The CDR3 reads CATSDHGQGGAYNEQFF. The CDR3 DNA reads TGTGCCACCAGTGATCATGGACAGGGTGGCGCCTACAATGAGCAGTTCTTC.